This T cell receptor beta chain derives from a study of patients and donors after allogeneic stem cell transplantation. TCRdb independently ran MiXCR on the RT-PCR reads; one entry per CDR3 protein. The table records about 960,000 distinct CDR3 sequences, approximately 19% of them present only once. The CDR3 has 14 residues. V was trimmed by 7 bases and J by 0 bases, leaving 12 bases between them. The sequence was obtained from a human donor who was either an allogeneic HSCT recipient or a stem cell or donor lymphocyte infusion donor (not recorded which). It is not recorded whose cells these are; they may come from a transplant donor. The chain links TRBV12-3 or TRBV12-4 to TRBJ1-2; D call uncertain. Sequenced material: blood, either unsorted or a sorted T cell fraction (not recorded which). For the CDR3, the DNA is TGTGCCAGCAACCCGGTCGGGGCTAACTATGGCTACACCTTC. This gives the protein CASNPVGANYGYTF.